This is a list of T cell receptor beta chains from one sample in a study of cytomegalovirus exposure and HLA in healthy donors. Generated by immunoSEQ multiplex PCR, the TCRdb table keeps only in-frame clones and is missing some. The sample table sets out some 75,000 clones. The sample was PBMCs. Receptors were obtained from a man aged 35-49 years in good health and CMV-seronegative. Each CDR3 is given with its conserved first and last residue. A D gene is named only where the DNA matches it firmly.

V: TRBV28; J: TRBJ2-7; D: NA; CDR3: CASSLYRAYEQYF; DNA: TGTGCCAGCAGTTTATACAGGGCCTACGAGCAGTACTTC
V: TRBV20-1; J: TRBJ2-4; D: NA; CDR3: CSAYEKNIQYF; DNA: TGCAGTGCTTACGAGAAAAACATTCAGTACTTC
V: TRBV19; J: TRBJ1-1; D: NA; CDR3: CASSIKEGGEAFF; DNA: TGTGCCAGTAGTATAAAGGAGGGCGGTGAAGCTTTCTTT
V: TRBV25-1; J: TRBJ2-2; D: TRBD2; CDR3: CASSEYGLVNGELFF; DNA: TGTGCCAGCAGTGAATATGGACTAGTTAACGGGGAGCTGTTTTTT
V: TRBV19; J: TRBJ1-5; D: NA; CDR3: CASSRWESQHF; DNA: TGTGCCAGTAGTAGGTGGGAGTCTCAGCATTTT
V: TRBV5-1; J: TRBJ2-5; D: TRBD2; CDR3: CASSPGLAVRKETQYF; DNA: TGCGCCAGCAGCCCTGGACTAGCGGTTAGGAAGGAGACCCAGTACTTC
V: TRBV30; J: TRBJ1-5; D: TRBD1; CDR3: CAWTGGPSGPQHF; DNA: TGTGCCTGGACAGGGGGGCCTTCCGGACCCCAGCATTTT
V: TRBV7-2; J: TRBJ2-3; D: NA; CDR3: CASSPSYTDTQYF; DNA: TGTGCCAGCAGCCCGTCCTACACAGATACGCAGTATTTT
V: TRBV2; J: TRBJ1-2; D: NA; CDR3: CASNQNRVGYTF; DNA: TGTGCCAGCAACCAAAATCGGGTTGGCTACACCTTC
V: TRBV15; J: TRBJ2-7; D: NA; CDR3: CATSRDFRGQGSSYEQYF; DNA: TGTGCCACCAGCAGAGATTTTCGAGGCCAGGGATCGTCCTACGAGCAGTACTTC
V: TRBV5-4; J: TRBJ2-3; D: NA; CDR3: CASSLEGKGTDTQYF; DNA: TGTGCCAGCAGCTTGGAAGGTAAGGGGACAGATACGCAGTATTTT
V: TRBV5-5; J: TRBJ1-1; D: NA; CDR3: CASSLVWQGKANTEAFF; DNA: TGTGCCAGCAGCTTGGTTTGGCAGGGGAAGGCGAACACTGAAGCTTTCTTT
V: TRBV10-2; J: TRBJ1-5; D: NA; CDR3: CASNAGQRNQPQHF; DNA: TGCGCCAGCAATGCAGGACAGAGGAATCAGCCCCAGCATTTT
V: TRBV2; J: TRBJ1-1; D: TRBD1; CDR3: CALIGQGSGSAEAFF; DNA: TGTGCCCTCATCGGACAGGGGTCCGGTAGCGCTGAAGCTTTCTTT
V: TRBV19; J: TRBJ2-3; D: NA; CDR3: CASSIGTDTQYF; DNA: TGTGCCAGTAGTATCGGCACAGATACGCAGTATTTT
V: TRBV5-4; J: TRBJ2-3; D: NA; CDR3: CASSSPESADTQYF; DNA: TGTGCCAGCAGTAGCCCCGAATCAGCAGATACGCAGTATTTT
V: TRBV6-1; J: TRBJ2-3; D: NA; CDR3: CASKPRQTDTQYF; DNA: TGTGCCAGCAAACCCCGACAGACAGATACGCAGTATTTT
V: TRBV2; J: TRBJ2-2; D: TRBD2; CDR3: CACSESGGFAGELFF; DNA: TGTGCCTGCAGTGAAAGCGGGGGCTTTGCCGGGGAGCTGTTTTTT
V: TRBV5-6; J: TRBJ1-2; D: NA; CDR3: CASSPWPADYGYTF; DNA: TGTGCCAGCAGCCCCTGGCCCGCCGACTATGGCTACACCTTC
V: TRBV4-1; J: TRBJ2-1; D: TRBD2; CDR3: CASSQDIERGYNEQFF; DNA: TGCGCCAGCAGCCAAGATATCGAGCGGGGTTACAATGAGCAGTTCTTC
V: TRBV4-3; J: TRBJ1-2; D: TRBD1; CDR3: CASSQTRQGVGGYTF; DNA: TGCGCCAGCAGCCAGACCCGACAGGGTGTAGGTGGCTACACCTTC
V: TRBV6-5; J: TRBJ2-1; D: NA; CDR3: CATKEEGLGEQFF; DNA: TGTGCCACCAAGGAGGAGGGACTGGGTGAGCAGTTCTTC
V: TRBV5-6; J: TRBJ2-2; D: TRBD1; CDR3: CASSLAGTGGTGELFF; DNA: TGTGCCAGCAGCTTGGCCGGGACAGGGGGCACCGGGGAGCTGTTTTTT